Sequencing of this TCR beta chain was carried out in a study of cytomegalovirus exposure and HLA in healthy donors. Across the study: An early data release held 75 million to 100 million unique TCRs from HLA-typed donors. Overall study results and limits: A later analysis revealed that TCR association rates differed between HLA loci, peaking at DRB1 and bottoming out at HLA-C.

Concerning this clone: As yet, its antigen is unknown.

Among the donors, all were healthy bone marrow donors. CDR3 length: 12 residues. Trimming took off 6 bases at V and 6 bases at J, with 10 bases between the two ends. CDR1 and CDR2 (germline): KGHSH, LQKENI. PCR was performed using 60 Vbeta and 13 Jbeta primers. Assay: immunoSEQ multiplex PCR; the TCRdb copy retains only in-frame clones and omits some. The sample consists of some 40,000 clones, approximately 63% of them appearing once. Sequenced material: PBMCs. J is TRBJ2-3 and V is TRBV18; no clear D. This clonotype was sampled from a man aged 40-55 years in good health and CMV-seronegative. DNA for the CDR3: TGTGCCAGCTCTTATGCGGCCGATACGCAGTATTTT. Translated: CASSYAADTQYF.